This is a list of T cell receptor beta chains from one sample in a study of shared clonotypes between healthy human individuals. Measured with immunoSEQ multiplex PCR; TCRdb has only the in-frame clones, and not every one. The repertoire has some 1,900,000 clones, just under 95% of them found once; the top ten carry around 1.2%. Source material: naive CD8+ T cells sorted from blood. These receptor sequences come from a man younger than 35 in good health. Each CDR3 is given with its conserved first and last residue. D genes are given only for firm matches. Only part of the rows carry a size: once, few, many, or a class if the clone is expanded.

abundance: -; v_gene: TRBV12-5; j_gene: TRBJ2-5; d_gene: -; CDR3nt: TGTGCTAGTGGTTTGGTAACTGGCGGGCCCGGGCAAGAGACCCAGTACTTC; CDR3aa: CASGLVTGGPGQETQYF
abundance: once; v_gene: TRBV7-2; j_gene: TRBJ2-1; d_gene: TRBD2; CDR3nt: TGTGCCAGCACCCAGAGGCCTAGCGGGAGTCGCGCGTGGTACAATGAGCAGTTCTTC; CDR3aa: CASTQRPSGSRAWYNEQFF
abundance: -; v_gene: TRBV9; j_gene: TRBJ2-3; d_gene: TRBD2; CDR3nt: TGTGCCAGCAGCGTAGCGGGAGGGCTAGCGGGGGGGTCCACAGATACGCAGTATTTT; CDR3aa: CASSVAGGLAGGSTDTQYF
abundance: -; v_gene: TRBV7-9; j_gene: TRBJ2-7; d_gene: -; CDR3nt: TGTGCCAGCAGCTCAGGGGTCCCCTACGAGCAGTACTTC; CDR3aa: CASSSGVPYEQYF
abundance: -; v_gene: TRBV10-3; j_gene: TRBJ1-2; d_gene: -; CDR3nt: TGTGCCATCAGTCCGCCCACGGGGTACTATGGCTACACCTTC; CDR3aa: CAISPPTGYYGYTF
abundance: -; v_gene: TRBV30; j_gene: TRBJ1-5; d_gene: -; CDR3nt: TGTGCCTGGAGTGTTCAGGGCGTCAATCAGCCCCAGCATTTT; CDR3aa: CAWSVQGVNQPQHF
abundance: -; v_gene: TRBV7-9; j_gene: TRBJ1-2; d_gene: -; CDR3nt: TGTGCCAGCAGCTTAGCGACGGGACCGACGGGCTACACCTTC; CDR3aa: CASSLATGPTGYTF
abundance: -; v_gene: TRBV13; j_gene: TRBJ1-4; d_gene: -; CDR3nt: TGTGCCAGCAGCTTCAGGGGCCAGGCTAATGAAAAACTGTTTTTT; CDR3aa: CASSFRGQANEKLFF
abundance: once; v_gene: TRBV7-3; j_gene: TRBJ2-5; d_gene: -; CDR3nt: TGTGCCAGCAGCTTTATGATCGGGGAGACCCAGTACTTC; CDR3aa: CASSFMIGETQYF
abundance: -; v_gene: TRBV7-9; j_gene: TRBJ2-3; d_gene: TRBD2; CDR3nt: TGTGCCAGCAGCTTCGTGGCGGGAGGGTACGATACGCAGTATTTT; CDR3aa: CASSFVAGGYDTQYF
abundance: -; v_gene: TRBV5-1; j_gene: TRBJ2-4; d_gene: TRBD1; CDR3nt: TGCGCCAGCAGACCCGGTGACAGGGCGGAGGAAAACATTCAGTACTTC; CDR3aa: CASRPGDRAEENIQYF
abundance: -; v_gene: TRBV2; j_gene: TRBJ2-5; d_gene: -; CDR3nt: TGTGCCAGCAGTGAAGGACTAGGCTCGGGGACCCAGTACTTC; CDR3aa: CASSEGLGSGTQYF
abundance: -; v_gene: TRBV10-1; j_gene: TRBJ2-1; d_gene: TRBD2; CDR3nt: TGCGCCAGCAGTCCAGGACTAGCGGGGGGCCCGGATGAGCAGTTCTTC; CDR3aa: CASSPGLAGGPDEQFF
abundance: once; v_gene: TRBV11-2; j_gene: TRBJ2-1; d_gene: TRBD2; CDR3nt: TGTGCCAGCAGCTTACTAGCGGAGGGAGACAATGAGCAGTTCTTC; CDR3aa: CASSLLAEGDNEQFF
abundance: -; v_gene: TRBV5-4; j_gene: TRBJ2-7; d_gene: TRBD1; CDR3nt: TGTGCCAGCAGCTCGGTGGGGGACGGACAGGGGACGTACGAGCAGTACTTC; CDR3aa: CASSSVGDGQGTYEQYF
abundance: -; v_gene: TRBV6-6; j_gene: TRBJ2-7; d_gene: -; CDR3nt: TGTGCCAGCAGAGCGGAGAGCTCCTACGAGCAGTACTTC; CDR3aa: CASRAESSYEQYF
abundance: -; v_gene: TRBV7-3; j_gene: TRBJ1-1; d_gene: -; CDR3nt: TGTGCCAGCAGCATGGGGGCGAACACTGAAGCTTTCTTT; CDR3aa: CASSMGANTEAFF
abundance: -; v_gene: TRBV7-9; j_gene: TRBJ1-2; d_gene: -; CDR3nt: TGTGCCAGCAGCTTAGGGAACTATGGCTACACCTTC; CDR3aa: CASSLGNYGYTF
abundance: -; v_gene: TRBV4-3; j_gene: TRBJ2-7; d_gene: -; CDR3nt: TGCGCCAGCAGCTACCGACAGGCCTACGAGCAGTACTTC; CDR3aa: CASSYRQAYEQYF
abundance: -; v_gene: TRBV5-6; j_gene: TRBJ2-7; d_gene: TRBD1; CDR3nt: TGTGCCAGCAAGGACAGGGCTTCCTACGAGCAGTACTTC; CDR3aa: CASKDRASYEQYF
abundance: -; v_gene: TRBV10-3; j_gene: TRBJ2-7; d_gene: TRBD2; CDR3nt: TGTGCCATCAGCGCGGGACAGGGGACTAGCGGGAGGTCACTTACCTACGAGCAGTACTTC; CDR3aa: CAISAGQGTSGRSLTYEQYF
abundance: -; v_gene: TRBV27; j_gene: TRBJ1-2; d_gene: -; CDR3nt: TGTGCCAGCAGTCCCCCCGGCGGGACCTATGGCTACACCTTC; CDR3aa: CASSPPGGTYGYTF
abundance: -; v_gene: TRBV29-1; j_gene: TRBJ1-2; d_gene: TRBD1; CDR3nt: TGCAGCGTTGATGAACAGGGGGCAGGGAATGGCTACACCTTC; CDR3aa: CSVDEQGAGNGYTF
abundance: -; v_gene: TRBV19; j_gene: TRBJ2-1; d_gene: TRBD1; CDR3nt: TGTGCCAGTAGTTGGAGACAGGGGCCCAATGAGCAGTTCTTC; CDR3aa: CASSWRQGPNEQFF
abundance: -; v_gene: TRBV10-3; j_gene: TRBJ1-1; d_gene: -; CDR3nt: TGTGCCATCAGTGATCCGGCAGAGGGGGTTGAAGCTTTCTTT; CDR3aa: CAISDPAEGVEAFF
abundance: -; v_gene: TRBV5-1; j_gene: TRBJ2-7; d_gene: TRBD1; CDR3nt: TGCGCCAGCAGCTTGGCGGGACAGGGTCTGCACGAGCAGTACTTC; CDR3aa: CASSLAGQGLHEQYF
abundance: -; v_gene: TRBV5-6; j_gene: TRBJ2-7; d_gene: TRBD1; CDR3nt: TGTGCCAGCAGCTTGGGACAGGGTATCTACGAGCAGTACTTC; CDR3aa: CASSLGQGIYEQYF
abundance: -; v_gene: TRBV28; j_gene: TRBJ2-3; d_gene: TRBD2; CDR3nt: TGTGCCAGCAGTTTTACTAGCGGGGGCGCAGATACGCAGTATTTT; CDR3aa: CASSFTSGGADTQYF
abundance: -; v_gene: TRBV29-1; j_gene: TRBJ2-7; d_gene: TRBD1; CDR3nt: TGCAGCGTTTCCCCCGGGACAGGTTCCTACGAGCAGTACTTC; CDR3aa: CSVSPGTGSYEQYF
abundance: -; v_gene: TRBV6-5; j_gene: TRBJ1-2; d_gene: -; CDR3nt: TGTGCCAGCAGTTACTCGGGCTCCGGGTATGGCTACACCTTC; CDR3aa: CASSYSGSGYGYTF
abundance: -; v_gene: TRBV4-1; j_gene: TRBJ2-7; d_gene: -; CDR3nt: TGCGCCAGCAGCCAAGATTTGTCAGCCACCTTAGAGCAGTACTTC; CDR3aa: CASSQDLSATLEQYF
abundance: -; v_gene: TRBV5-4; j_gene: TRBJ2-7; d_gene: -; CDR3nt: TGTGCCAGCAGCTTTGACAGACCAGACTACGAGCAGTACTTC; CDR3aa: CASSFDRPDYEQYF
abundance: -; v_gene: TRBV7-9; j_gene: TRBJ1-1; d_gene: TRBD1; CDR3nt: TGTGCCAGCAGCCTTACAGGGGCCACTGAAGCTTTCTTT; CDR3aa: CASSLTGATEAFF
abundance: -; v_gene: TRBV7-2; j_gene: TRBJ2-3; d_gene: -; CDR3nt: TGTGCCAGCAGCCCTCCGGCAGATACGCAGTATTTT; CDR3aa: CASSPPADTQYF
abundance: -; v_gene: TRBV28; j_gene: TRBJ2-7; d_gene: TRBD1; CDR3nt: TGTGCCAGCAGTTTCATACAGGGGATCGACGAGCAGTACTTC; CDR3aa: CASSFIQGIDEQYF
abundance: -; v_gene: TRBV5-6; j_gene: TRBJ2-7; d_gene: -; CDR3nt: TGTGCCAGCAGGACCTGGGGCGGTCGCCACGAGCAGTACTTC; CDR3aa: CASRTWGGRHEQYF
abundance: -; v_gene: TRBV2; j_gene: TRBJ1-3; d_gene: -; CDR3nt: TGTGCCAGCGCTATTGACACCATATATTTT; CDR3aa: CASAIDTIYF
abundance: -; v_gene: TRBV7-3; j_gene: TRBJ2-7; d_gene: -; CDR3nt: TGTGCCAGCAGCTTAACCGGGGGATCGGAAGAGCAGTACTTC; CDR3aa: CASSLTGGSEEQYF
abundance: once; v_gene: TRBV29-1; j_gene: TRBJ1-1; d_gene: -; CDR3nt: TGCAGCGTCGACCCGATGGAGAACACTGAAGCTTTCTTT; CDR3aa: CSVDPMENTEAFF
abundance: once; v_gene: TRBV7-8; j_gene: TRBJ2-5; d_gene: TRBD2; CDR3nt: TGTGCCAGCAGCTTAGACACTAGCGGGGCCCCCGAGACCCAGTACTTC; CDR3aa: CASSLDTSGAPETQYF
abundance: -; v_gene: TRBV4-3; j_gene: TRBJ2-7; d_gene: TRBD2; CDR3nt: TGCGCCAGCAGCCAAGATAAGACTAGCGCCCCTTACGAGCAGTACTTC; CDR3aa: CASSQDKTSAPYEQYF
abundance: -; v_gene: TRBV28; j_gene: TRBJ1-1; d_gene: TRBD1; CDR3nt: TGTGCCAGCAGTGAGGACCGGGACAGCCTTGAAGCTTTCTTT; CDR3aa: CASSEDRDSLEAFF
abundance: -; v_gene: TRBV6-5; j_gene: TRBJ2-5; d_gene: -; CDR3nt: TGTGCCAGCAGTTACCTCTCGAACGAAGAGACCCAGTACTTC; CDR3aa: CASSYLSNEETQYF
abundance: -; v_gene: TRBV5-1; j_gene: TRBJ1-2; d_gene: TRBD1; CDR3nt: TGCGCCAGCTCTCCTCAGGGACAGGGGGGTGGCTACACCTTC; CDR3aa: CASSPQGQGGGYTF
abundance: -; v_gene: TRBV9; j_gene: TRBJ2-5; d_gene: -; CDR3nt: TGTGCCAGCAGCCCGCCGGCCGGAGAGACCCAGTACTTC; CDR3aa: CASSPPAGETQYF